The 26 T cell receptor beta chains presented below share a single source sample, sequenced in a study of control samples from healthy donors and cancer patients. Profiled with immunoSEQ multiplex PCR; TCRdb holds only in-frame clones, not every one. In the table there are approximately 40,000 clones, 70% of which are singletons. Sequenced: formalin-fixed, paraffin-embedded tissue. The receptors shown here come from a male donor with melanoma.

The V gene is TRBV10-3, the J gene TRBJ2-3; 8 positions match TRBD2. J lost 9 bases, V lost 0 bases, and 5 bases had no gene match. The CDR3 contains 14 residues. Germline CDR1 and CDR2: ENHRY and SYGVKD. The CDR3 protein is CAISESAGAGTQYF. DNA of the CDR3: TGTGCCATCAGTGAGTCAGCGGGGGCCGGGACGCAGTATTTT.

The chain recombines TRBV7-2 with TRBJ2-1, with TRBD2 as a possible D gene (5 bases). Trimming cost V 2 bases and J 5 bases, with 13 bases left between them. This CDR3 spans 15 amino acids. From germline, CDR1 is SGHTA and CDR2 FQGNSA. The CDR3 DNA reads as TGTGCCAGCAGCTTACGGACTCGCATGAACAATGAGCAGTTCTTC. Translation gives CASSLRTRMNNEQFF.

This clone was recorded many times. The DNA for the CDR3 is TGCGCCAGCAGCTTGGTCCCGGGACCCCTCCACTTT. Translated, it gives CASSLVPGPLHF. This chain connects TRBV5-1 to TRBJ1-6; no firm D call. V was shortened by 0 bases and J by 12 bases, with 7 bases between the two germline ends. Germline CDR1 is SGHRS and CDR2 is YFSETQ. The CDR3 has 12 residues.

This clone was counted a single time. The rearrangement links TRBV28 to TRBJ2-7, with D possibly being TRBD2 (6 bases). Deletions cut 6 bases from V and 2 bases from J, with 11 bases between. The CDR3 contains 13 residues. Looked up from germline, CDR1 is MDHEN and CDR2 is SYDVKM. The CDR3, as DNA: TGTGCCAGCAGCGGGACTTTCACCTACGAGCAGTACTTC. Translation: CASSGTFTYEQYF.

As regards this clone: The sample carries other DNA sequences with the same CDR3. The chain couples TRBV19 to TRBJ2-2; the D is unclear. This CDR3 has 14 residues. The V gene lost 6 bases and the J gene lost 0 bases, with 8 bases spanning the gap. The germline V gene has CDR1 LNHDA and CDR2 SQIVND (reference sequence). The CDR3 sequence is CASRLTANTGELFF. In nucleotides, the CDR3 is TGTGCCAGTAGGCTTACCGCGAACACCGGGGAGCTGTTTTTT.

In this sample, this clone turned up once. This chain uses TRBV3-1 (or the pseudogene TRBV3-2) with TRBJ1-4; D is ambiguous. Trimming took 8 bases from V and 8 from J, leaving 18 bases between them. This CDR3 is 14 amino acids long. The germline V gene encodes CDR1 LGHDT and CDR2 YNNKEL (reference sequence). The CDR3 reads CASANRAGNEKLFF. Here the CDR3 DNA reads TGTGCCAGCGCCAATCGGGCAGGCAACGAAAAACTGTTTTTT.

The CDR3 DNA sequence: TGTGCCAGCAGGATGGGGGGGGAAGAGACCCAGTACTTC. Amino acids: CASRMGGEETQYF. This rearrangement joins TRBV5-4 to TRBJ2-5; 7 nucleotides line up with TRBD2. The CDR3 covers 13 residues. The junction had 4 bases not matched to a gene; V was cut back by 5 bases and J by 3 bases. Germline V gene lookup returns CDR1 SGHNT and CDR2 YYREEE (reference sequence).

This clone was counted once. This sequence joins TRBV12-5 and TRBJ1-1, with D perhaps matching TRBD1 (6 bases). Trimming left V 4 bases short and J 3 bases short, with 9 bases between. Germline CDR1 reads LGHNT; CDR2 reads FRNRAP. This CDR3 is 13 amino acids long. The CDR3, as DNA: TGTGCTAGTGGTTGGGGGGCCTACACTGAAGCTTTCTTT. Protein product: CASGWGAYTEAFF.

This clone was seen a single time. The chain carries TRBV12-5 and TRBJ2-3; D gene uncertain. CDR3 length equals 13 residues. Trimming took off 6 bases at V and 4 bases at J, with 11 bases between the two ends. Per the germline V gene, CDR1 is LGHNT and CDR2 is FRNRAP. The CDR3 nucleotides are TGTGCTAGTGGCCACCCGCGCGCAGATACGCAGTATTTT. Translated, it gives CASGHPRADTQYF.

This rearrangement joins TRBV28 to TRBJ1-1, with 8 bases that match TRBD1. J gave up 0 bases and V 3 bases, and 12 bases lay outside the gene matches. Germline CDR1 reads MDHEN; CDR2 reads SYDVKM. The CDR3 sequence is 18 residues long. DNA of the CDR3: TGTGCCAGCAGTTTTGAAACAGGGGGAGCGGTGATGAACACTGAAGCTTTCTTT. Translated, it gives CASSFETGGAVMNTEAFF.

The CDR3 loop reads CASSPGHVETQYF. The CDR3 DNA reads TGCGCCAGCAGCCCGGGGCATGTGGAGACCCAGTACTTC. This rearrangement joins TRBV5-1 to TRBJ2-5, with D possibly called TRBD1 or TRBD2 (5 bases each). The CDR3 covers 13 residues. The V and J ends lost 4 bases and 5 bases respectively, with 12 bases between them. Per the germline V gene, CDR1 is SGHRS and CDR2 is YFSETQ.

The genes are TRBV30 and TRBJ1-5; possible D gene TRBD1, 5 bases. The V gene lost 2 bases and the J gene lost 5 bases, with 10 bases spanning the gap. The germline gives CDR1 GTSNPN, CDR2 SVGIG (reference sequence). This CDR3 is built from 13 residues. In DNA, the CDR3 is TGTGCCTGGAGTCGGGGGTTCGATCAGCCCCAGCATTTT. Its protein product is CAWSRGFDQPQHF.

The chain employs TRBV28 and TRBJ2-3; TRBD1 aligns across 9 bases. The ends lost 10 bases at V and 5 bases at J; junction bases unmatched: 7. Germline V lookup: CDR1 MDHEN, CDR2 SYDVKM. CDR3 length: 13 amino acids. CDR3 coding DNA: TGTGCCACCTCCGGGACAGGGAGAGATACGCAGTATTTT. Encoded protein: CATSGTGRDTQYF.

This CDR3 is CARSYPHHAPNCDEQFF. CDR3 bases: TGTGCCAGAAGCTATCCTCACCACGCCCCCAATTGTGATGAGCAGTTCTTC. The chain is built from TRBV5-3 and TRBJ2-1; D gene uncertain. TRBV5-3 is placed among ORFs of uncertain function. This CDR3 has 17 amino acids. The V end lost 3 bases, the J end lost 8 bases, and 24 bases lay between the germline ends.

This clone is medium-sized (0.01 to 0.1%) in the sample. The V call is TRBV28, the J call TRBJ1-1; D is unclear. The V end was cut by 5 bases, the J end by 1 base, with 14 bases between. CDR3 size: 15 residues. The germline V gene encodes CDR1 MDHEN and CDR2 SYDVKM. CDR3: CASSTFGRENTEAFF. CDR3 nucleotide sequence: TGTGCCAGCAGTACCTTCGGTCGGGAGAACACTGAAGCTTTCTTT.

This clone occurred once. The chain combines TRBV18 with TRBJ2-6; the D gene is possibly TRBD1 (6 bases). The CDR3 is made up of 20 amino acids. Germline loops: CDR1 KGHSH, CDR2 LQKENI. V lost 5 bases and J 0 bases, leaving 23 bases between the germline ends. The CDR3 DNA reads TGTGCCAGCTCATTGTTTTCGGACACAGGGTTACCCTCTGGGGCCAACGTCCTGACTTTC. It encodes CASSLFSDTGLPSGANVLTF.

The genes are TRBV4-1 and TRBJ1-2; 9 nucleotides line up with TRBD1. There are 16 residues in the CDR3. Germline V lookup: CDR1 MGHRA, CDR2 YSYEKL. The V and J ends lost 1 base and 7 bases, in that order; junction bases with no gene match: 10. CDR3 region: CASSQALTTGGVGYTF. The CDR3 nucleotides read TGCGCCAGCAGCCAAGCGTTGACTACAGGGGGCGTTGGCTACACCTTC.

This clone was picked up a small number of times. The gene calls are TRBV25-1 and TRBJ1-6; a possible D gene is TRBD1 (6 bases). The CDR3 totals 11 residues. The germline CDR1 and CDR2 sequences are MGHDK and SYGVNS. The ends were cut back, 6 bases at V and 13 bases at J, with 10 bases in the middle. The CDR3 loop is CASSLQGPLHF. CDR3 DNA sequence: TGTGCCAGCAGCCTACAGGGCCCCCTCCACTTT.

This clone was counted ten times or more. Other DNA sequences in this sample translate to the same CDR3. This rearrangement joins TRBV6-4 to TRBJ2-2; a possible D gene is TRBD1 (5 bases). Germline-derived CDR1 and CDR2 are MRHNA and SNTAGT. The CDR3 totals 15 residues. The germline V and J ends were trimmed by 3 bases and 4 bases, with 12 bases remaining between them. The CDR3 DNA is TGTGCCAGCAGTGAGTCAGGGTATGGCACCGGGGAGCTGTTTTTT. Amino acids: CASSESGYGTGELFF.

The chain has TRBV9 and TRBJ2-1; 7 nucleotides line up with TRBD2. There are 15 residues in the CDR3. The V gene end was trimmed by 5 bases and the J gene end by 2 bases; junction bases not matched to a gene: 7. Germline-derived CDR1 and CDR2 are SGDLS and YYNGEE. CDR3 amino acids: CASSVSSGPYNEQFF. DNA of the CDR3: TGTGCCAGCAGTGTGAGTAGCGGGCCCTACAATGAGCAGTTCTTC.

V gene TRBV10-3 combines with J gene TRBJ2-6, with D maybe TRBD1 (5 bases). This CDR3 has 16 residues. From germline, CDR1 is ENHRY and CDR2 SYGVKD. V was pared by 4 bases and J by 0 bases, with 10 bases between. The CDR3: CAISATGHSGANVLTF. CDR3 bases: TGTGCCATCAGTGCCACAGGTCACTCTGGGGCCAACGTCCTGACTTTC.

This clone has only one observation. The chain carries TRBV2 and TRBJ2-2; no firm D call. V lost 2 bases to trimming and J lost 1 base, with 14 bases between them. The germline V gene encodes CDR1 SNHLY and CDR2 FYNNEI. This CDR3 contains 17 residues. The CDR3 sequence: CASSEFAWKMNTGELFF. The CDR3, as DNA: TGTGCCAGCAGTGAATTTGCTTGGAAAATGAACACCGGGGAGCTGTTTTTT.

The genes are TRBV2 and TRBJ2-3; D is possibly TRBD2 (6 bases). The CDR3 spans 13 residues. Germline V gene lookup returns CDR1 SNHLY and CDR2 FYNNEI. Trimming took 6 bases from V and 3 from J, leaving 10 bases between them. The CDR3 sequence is CASSQEGTDTQYF. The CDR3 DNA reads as TGTGCCAGCAGCCAGGAGGGGACAGATACGCAGTATTTT.

The CDR3 protein is CASSPQSGLAGGGTEQFF. The CDR3 nucleotides are TGTGCCAGCAGCCCCCAATCCGGACTAGCGGGAGGGGGCACTGAGCAGTTCTTC. The J gene is TRBJ2-1, the V gene TRBV7-3; the match to TRBD2 covers 15 bases. The CDR3 is 18 residues long. Germline V gene sequence: CDR1 SGHTA, CDR2 FQGTGA. The J segment lost 9 bases and the V segment lost 5 bases, leaving 14 bases of the junction unmatched.

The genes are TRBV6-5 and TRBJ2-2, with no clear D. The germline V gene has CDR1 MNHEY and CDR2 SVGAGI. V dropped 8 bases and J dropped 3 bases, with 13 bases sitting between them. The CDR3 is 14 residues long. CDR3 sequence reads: CASSRELDTGELFF. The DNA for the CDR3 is TGTGCCAGCTCTCGTGAGTTGGACACCGGGGAGCTGTTTTTT.

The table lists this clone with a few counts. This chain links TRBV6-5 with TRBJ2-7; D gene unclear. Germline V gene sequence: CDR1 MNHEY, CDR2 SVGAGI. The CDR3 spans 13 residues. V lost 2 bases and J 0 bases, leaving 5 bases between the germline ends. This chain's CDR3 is CASSYSYSYEQYF. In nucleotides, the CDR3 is TGTGCCAGCAGTTACAGCTACTCCTACGAGCAGTACTTC.